This TCR beta chain comes out of a study of OX40 agonist ivuxolimab in advanced cancers. About the study: Ivuxolimab, which patients received intravenously every 2 weeks, was dosed at 0.01 to 10 mg/kg. Study-level findings and limits: Mean expanded clone counts were higher in CD8+ than CD4+ T cells. Part of the nonresponder group also had normalized T-cell clonal expansion that was low.

TCRdb's table, derived via immunoSEQ multiplex PCR, lists solely in-frame clones and lacks some. The sample includes some 40,000 clones, just under 95% seen only once; the top ten take roughly 15%. In regard to this clone: Its specificity is unknown.

The receptor was derived from an adult with an advanced solid tumor such as melanoma, head and neck, liver or kidney cancer. Sequences were derived from CD4+ or CD8+ T cells sorted from blood, sampled in a trial of the OX40 agonist ivuxolimab.

In nucleotides, the CDR3 is TGTGCCAGCAGATTTCTCTACGAGCAGTACTTC. Residues: CASRFLYEQYF. The rearrangement joins TRBV11-2 to TRBJ2-7; no definite D call. The CDR3 runs 11 residues. The V end lost 6 bases, the J end lost 3 bases, and 6 bases lay between the germline ends. Per germline, CDR1 SGHAT and CDR2 FQNNGV.